The clone carrying this TCR beta chain was observed a handful of times. The ends lost 0 bases at V and 3 bases at J; junction bases unmatched: 9. The CDR3 spans 16 residues. Germline CDR1 is DFQATT and CDR2 is SNEGSKA (reference sequence). The data derive from a study of human T cells and chemical hapten exposure. The wider study: Patch tests put 0.01% DPC on the upper back, and the results were checked at 6 days. Per-sample TCR yields varied mainly from small pooled library volume differences.

Time point indicated: pre-sensitization, week 0. Noted treatment: therapeutic diphenylcyclopropenone sensitization with weekly scalp DPC. Unfractionated whole blood was the source from which total RNA was extracted. TCRdb re-called the RACE reads through MiXCR, storing one row per CDR3 protein. The table shows a few hundred thousand distinct CDR3 sequences, with approximately 8% occurring only once. The chain joins TRBV20-1 to TRBJ1-2; TRBD1 matches 8 bases. The sequence came from a young man with alopecia areata. Some clones in this sample may be carry-over from other donors' samples. Sequencing used whole blood, obtained in connection with sensitization to the hapten diphenylcyclopropenone (DPC). The CDR3 bases are TGCAGTGCTAGAGATGGGCTCGGGACAGGTCACTATGGCTACACCTTC. It is translated as CSARDGLGTGHYGYTF.